The 22 T cell receptor beta chains below all came from one sample that was sequenced in a study of T cells after yellow fever vaccination. In TCRdb, the 5' RACE reads were re-called with MiXCR into one record per CDR3 protein. The sample records 80,000 to 100,000 distinct CDR3 sequences, approximately 6.3% being singletons. This specimen consisted of CD8+ T cells sorted from PBMCs, obtained 10 days after the yellow fever booster vaccination. The source is a man between 18 and 29 years old who received the YFV17D yellow fever vaccine.

This clonotype was detected ten times or more. V usage is TRBV7-9 and J usage is TRBJ2-1, with a possible D match to TRBD2 (6 bases). V lost 8 bases and J lost 9, with 23 bases in between. CDR1 and CDR2 (germline): SEHNR, FQNEAQ (reference sequence). This CDR3 region has 15 residues. The CDR3 DNA reads TGTGCCAGCTCGCGGTGGGACTCACCACTCAGTGAGCAGTTCTTC. Amino acid sequence: CASSRWDSPLSEQFF.

This clonotype appeared a few times. This CDR3 reads CASRTGGYTEAFF. DNA for the CDR3: TGTGCCAGTAGGACAGGGGGCTACACTGAAGCTTTCTTT. The chain carries TRBV19 and TRBJ1-1, with TRBD1 matching over 10 bases. The germline V gene encodes CDR1 LNHDA and CDR2 SQIVND (reference sequence). The V and J ends lost 6 bases and 3 bases, in that order; junction bases with no gene match: 1. The CDR3 has 13 residues.

This clonotype was seen a handful of times. The chain couples TRBV7-8 to TRBJ2-7; 12 bases map to TRBD1. This CDR3 has 15 residues. V was pared by 3 bases and J by 7 bases, with 7 bases of the junction left unmatched. Per the germline V gene, CDR1 is SGHVS and CDR2 is FQNEAQ. The CDR3 sequence is CASSLGTGGYWEQYF. CDR3 in DNA: TGTGCCAGCAGCTTGGGGACAGGGGGCTATTGGGAGCAGTACTTC.

The chain uses TRBV12-3 or TRBV12-4 and TRBJ2-2; D remains ambiguous. The CDR3 covers 16 residues. V lost 5 bases and J lost 6, with 19 bases in between. The CDR3 nucleotides are TGTGCCAGCAGTGGCCCGGGCCCGAGGCCACCCGGGGAGCTGTTTTTT. Its protein is CASSGPGPRPPGELFF.

This clonotype was observed a handful of times. The rearrangement uses TRBV7-2 and TRBJ1-2; perhaps TRBD1 as D (5 bases). This CDR3 region has 15 residues. V lost 4 bases and J lost 6, with 18 bases in between. Germline V CDR1 and CDR2: SGHTA, FQGNSA. CDR3 region: CASSSWKQVTDGYTF. CDR3 nucleotide sequence: TGTGCCAGCAGCTCCTGGAAACAGGTTACCGATGGCTACACCTTC.

This chain connects TRBV5-1 to TRBJ1-1; TRBD1 matches 7 bases. The J segment lost 0 bases and the V segment lost 4 bases, leaving 3 bases of the junction unmatched. The CDR3 spans 14 residues. CDR1 and CDR2 (germline): SGHRS, YFSETQ. CDR3: CASSQGQMNTEAFF. CDR3 coding DNA: TGCGCCAGCAGCCAGGGACAGATGAACACTGAAGCTTTCTTT.

V usage is TRBV7-9 and J usage is TRBJ2-1, with TRBD2 identical over 10 bases. With 5 bases clipped from V and 2 bases from J, the junction kept 12 bases outside the gene matches. The CDR3 length is 18 residues. Germline V gene lookup returns CDR1 SEHNR and CDR2 FQNEAQ (reference sequence). CDR3 region: CASSPTTPSGGAYNEQFF. Here the CDR3 DNA reads TGTGCCAGCAGCCCGACGACCCCGAGCGGGGGGGCCTACAATGAGCAGTTCTTC. Full variable domain (rest looked up from reference TRBV7-9 and TRBJ2-1): DTGVSQNPRHKITKRGQNVTFRCDPISEHNRLYWYRQTLGQGPEFLTYFQNEAQLEKSRLLSDRFSAERPKGSFSTLEIQRTEQGDSAMYLCASSPTTPSGGAYNEQFFGPGTRLTVL.

V is TRBV6-5 and J is TRBJ2-2; tentative D call: TRBD2 (7 bases). V lost 6 bases and J lost 7, with 15 bases in between. Per the germline V gene, CDR1 is MNHEY and CDR2 is SVGAGI. The CDR3 extends over 14 amino acids. The CDR3 region is CASRPSGGLGELFF. The CDR3 bases are TGTGCCAGCAGGCCCTCGGGGGGCCTCGGGGAGCTGTTTTTT.

This rearrangement joins TRBV29-1 to TRBJ1-1; D uncertain. In germline, CDR1 is SQVTM, CDR2 ANQGSEA. The CDR3 runs 12 residues. V was shortened by 6 bases and J by 1 base, with 9 bases between the two germline ends. The CDR3 region is CSVVTRNTEAFF. The CDR3 DNA is TGCAGCGTCGTAACAAGGAACACTGAAGCTTTCTTT.

This clonotype came up a few times. The chain uses TRBV29-1 and TRBJ1-2, with TRBD1 identical over 7 bases. This CDR3 region has 17 residues. Germline V gives CDR1 SQVTM, CDR2 ANQGSEA. Losses at the gene ends were 0 bases for V and 0 bases for J; bases not matched to a gene: 10. CDR3 amino acids: CSVEDRDSGNANYGYTF. The CDR3 region has the DNA TGCAGCGTTGAAGACCGGGACAGCGGGAACGCTAACTATGGCTACACCTTC.

V usage is TRBV4-1 and J usage is TRBJ1-5; D not resolved. The germline V gene has CDR1 MGHRA and CDR2 YSYEKL. Deletions cut 4 bases from V and 6 bases from J, with 13 bases between. CDR3 length: 14 amino acids. This chain's CDR3 is CASSPSAGSQPQHF. The DNA for the CDR3 is TGCGCCAGCAGCCCGAGCGCGGGCAGTCAGCCCCAGCATTTT.

This clonotype was seen a few times. The chain joins TRBV7-2 to TRBJ2-7; D gene ambiguous. CDR1 and CDR2 (germline): SGHTA, FQGNSA. The V end was cut by 4 bases, the J end by 0 bases, with 4 bases between. This CDR3 contains 12 residues. For the CDR3, the DNA is TGTGCCAGCAGCTCGAACTCCTACGAGCAGTACTTC. Protein: CASSSNSYEQYF.

This clonotype was observed a handful of times. This sequence joins TRBV29-1 and TRBJ2-7; D is possibly TRBD1 or TRBD2 (5 bases each). This CDR3 is 12 amino acids long. Germline CDR1 reads SQVTM; CDR2 reads ANQGSEA. The V and J ends lost 2 bases and 3 bases respectively, with 8 bases between them. CDR3 region: CSVETGGYEQYF. CDR3 in DNA: TGCAGCGTTGAAACAGGAGGCTACGAGCAGTACTTC.

This clonotype was observed a few times. J is TRBJ2-2 and V is TRBV20-1; 7 bases are shared with TRBD1. The trim removed 6 bases at V and 0 bases at J, leaving 7 bases unmatched. The CDR3 sequence is 15 residues long. Germline V gives CDR1 DFQATT, CDR2 SNEGSKA (reference sequence). This chain's CDR3 is CSARDSYTNTGELFF. CDR3 DNA: TGCAGTGCCAGGGACAGCTACACGAACACCGGGGAGCTGTTTTTT.

The table lists this clonotype with a few counts. The chain is built from TRBV7-9 and TRBJ1-1, with D possibly TRBD1 on 5 matching bases. The CDR3 totals 15 residues. Looked up from germline, CDR1 is SEHNR and CDR2 is FQNEAQ (reference sequence). Between the trimmed V and J ends, which lost 4 bases and 11 bases, there was a span of 23 bases. Written as DNA, the CDR3 is TGTGCCAGCAGCTCCAGTGCAGGAGCAGCCGGGGGGGCTTTCTTT. Its translation: CASSSSAGAAGGAFF.

This clonotype was seen at least ten times. This chain uses TRBV10-2 with TRBJ2-1, with 14 bases aligning to TRBD2. This CDR3 has 15 residues. Per germline, CDR1 WSHSY and CDR2 SAAADI. Germline trimming cut 10 bases from V and 2 bases from J; bases unmatched to any gene: 4. The CDR3 DNA follows: TGCGCCACCGGACTAGCGGGGGGCCCCTACAATGAGCAGTTCTTC. Amino acid sequence: CATGLAGGPYNEQFF.

There are a few counts of this clonotype. The V call is TRBV9, the J call TRBJ2-2, with 9 bases fitting TRBD2. Germline V gene sequence: CDR1 SGDLS, CDR2 YYNGEE. The CDR3 extends over 17 amino acids. J was trimmed by 2 bases and V by 4 bases; bases with no gene match: 9. The chain's CDR3 is CASSPYSSGDNTGELFF. The DNA of the CDR3 is TGTGCCAGCAGCCCATATTCTAGCGGGGACAACACCGGGGAGCTGTTTTTT.

The table lists this clonotype with a few counts. The chain recombines TRBV4-2 with TRBJ2-1; TRBD2 aligns across 7 bases. With 3 bases clipped from V and 7 bases from J, the junction kept 6 bases outside the gene matches. Looked up from germline, CDR1 is LGHNA and CDR2 is YNFKEQ. The CDR3 covers 14 residues. The CDR3 reads CASSQTSRGNEQFF. The CDR3, as DNA: TGTGCCAGCAGCCAGACTAGCCGGGGGAATGAGCAGTTCTTC.

The CDR3: CAISGQATDTQYF. CDR3 nucleotide sequence: TGTGCCATCAGCGGACAGGCCACAGATACGCAGTATTTT. The chain links TRBV10-3 to TRBJ2-3; 7 positions agree with TRBD1. The J segment lost 2 bases and the V segment lost 6 bases, leaving 2 bases of the junction unmatched. The length of the CDR3 is 13 residues. CDR1 ENHRY and CDR2 SYGVKD come from the germline V gene.

This clonotype has only a few counts. V and J are TRBV18 and TRBJ2-7, with a possible D match to TRBD1 (5 bases). V lost 3 bases and J 4 bases, leaving 10 bases between the germline ends. CDR1 KGHSH and CDR2 LQKENI come from the germline V gene. The CDR3 has 13 residues. The CDR3 sequence is CASSPGRVYEQYV. The CDR3 nucleotides are TGTGCCAGCTCACCGGGCAGGGTTTACGAGCAGTACGTC.

The genes are TRBV5-1 and TRBJ2-3, with D perhaps matching TRBD2 (7 bases). CDR1 is SGHRS, CDR2 YFSETQ, per germline. The CDR3 is 16 amino acids. V was pared by 5 bases and J by 3 bases, with 19 bases between. CDR3 sequence (DNA): TGCGCCAGCAGGGGGGACATCTCACTAGCGACAGATACGCAGTATTTT. Its translation: CASRGDISLATDTQYF.

Here the CDR3 reads CASSQDLAGGETGELFF. In DNA, the CDR3 is TGTGCCAGCAGCCAGGATCTTGCAGGGGGAGAGACCGGGGAGCTGTTTTTT. The V call is TRBV3-1, the J call TRBJ2-2; 7 nucleotides align to TRBD1. This CDR3 spans 17 amino acids. The germline V gene encodes CDR1 LGHDT and CDR2 YNNKEL (reference sequence). Trimming at V came to 3 bases and at J to 5 bases, leaving 12 bases not matched to a gene. Full variable domain (outside the CDR3, taken from reference TRBV3-1 and TRBJ2-2): DTAVSQTPKYLVTQMGNDKSIKCEQNLGHDTMYWYKQDSKKFLKIMFSYNNKELIINETVPNRFSPKSPDKAHLNLHINSLELGDSAVYFCASSQDLAGGETGELFFGEGSRLTVL.